The 2 T cell receptor beta chains presented below share a single source sample, sequenced in a study of identical twins. Each CDR3 protein gets one entry after TCRdb re-called the 5' RACE reads with MiXCR. The data show just over 450,000 distinct CDR3 sequences, 12% to 15% seen once. These data were likewise used in another study, on yellow fever vaccine responses in identical twins.

Sequencing was carried out using CD4+ T cells sorted from blood. The receptors come from a young woman in good health.

The chain links TRBV12-3 or TRBV12-4 to TRBJ2-2, with D perhaps matching TRBD1 (6 bases). The CDR3 totals 14 residues. Between the trimmed V and J ends, which lost 9 bases and 0 bases, there was a span of 11 bases. The CDR3 nucleotides are TGTGCCAGTTGGGACACCCCGAACACCGGGGAGCTGTTTTTT. Its protein is CASWDTPNTGELFF.

J is TRBJ2-7 and V is TRBV27; TRBD1 matches 9 bases. After removal of 4 bases from V and 4 bases from J, the junction contained 11 bases not matched to a gene. Germline V gene sequence: CDR1 MNHEY, CDR2 SMNVEV (reference sequence). This CDR3 region has 16 residues. The CDR3 DNA reads as TGTGCCAGCAGTTCGGTACAGGGGGGGACAGGGTACGAGCAGTACTTC. The encoded protein is CASSSVQGGTGYEQYF.